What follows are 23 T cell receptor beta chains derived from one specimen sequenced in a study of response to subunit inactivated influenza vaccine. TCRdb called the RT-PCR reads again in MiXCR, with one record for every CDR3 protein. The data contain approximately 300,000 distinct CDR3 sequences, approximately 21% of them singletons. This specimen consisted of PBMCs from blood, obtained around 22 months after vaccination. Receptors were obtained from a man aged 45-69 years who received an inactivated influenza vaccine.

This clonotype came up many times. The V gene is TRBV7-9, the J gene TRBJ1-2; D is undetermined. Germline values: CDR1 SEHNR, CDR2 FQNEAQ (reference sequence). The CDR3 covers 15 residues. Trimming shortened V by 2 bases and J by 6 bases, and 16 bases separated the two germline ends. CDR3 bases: TGTGCCAGCAGCTTACCCGACGAATGGAGGCATGGCTACACCTTC. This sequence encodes CASSLPDEWRHGYTF.

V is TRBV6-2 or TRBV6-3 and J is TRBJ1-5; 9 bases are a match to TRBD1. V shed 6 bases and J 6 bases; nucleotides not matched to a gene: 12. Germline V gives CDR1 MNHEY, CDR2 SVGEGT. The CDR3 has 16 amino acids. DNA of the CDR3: TGTGCCAGCAGATCCTCAGGGACAGGGTATCGTCAGCCCCAGCATTTT. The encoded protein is CASRSSGTGYRQPQHF.

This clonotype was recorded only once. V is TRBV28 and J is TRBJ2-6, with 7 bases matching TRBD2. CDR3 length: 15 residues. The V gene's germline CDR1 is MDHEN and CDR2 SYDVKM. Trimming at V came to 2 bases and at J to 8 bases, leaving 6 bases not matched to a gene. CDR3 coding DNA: TGTGCCAGCAGTTTAAGTCTCGGGAGGACCAACGTCCTGACTTTC. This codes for CASSLSLGRTNVLTF.

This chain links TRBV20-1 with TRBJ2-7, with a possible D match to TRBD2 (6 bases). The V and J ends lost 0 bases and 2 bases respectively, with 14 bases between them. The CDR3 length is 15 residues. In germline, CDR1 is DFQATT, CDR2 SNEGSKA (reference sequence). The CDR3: CSARDLRGETYEQYF. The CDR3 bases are TGCAGTGCTAGAGATTTGCGGGGAGAGACCTACGAGCAGTACTTC.

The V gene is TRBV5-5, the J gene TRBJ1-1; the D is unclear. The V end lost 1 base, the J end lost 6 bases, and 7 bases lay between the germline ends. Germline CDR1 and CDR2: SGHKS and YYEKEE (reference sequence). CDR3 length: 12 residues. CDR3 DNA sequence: TGTGCCAGCAGCTTGATACGATCTGAAGCTTTCTTT. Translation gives CASSLIRSEAFF. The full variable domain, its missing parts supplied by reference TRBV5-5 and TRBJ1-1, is DAGVTQSPTHLIKTRGQQVTLRCSPISGHKSVSWYQQVLGQGPQFIFQYYEKEERGRGNFPDRFSARQFPNYSSELNVNALLLGDSALYLCASSLIRSEAFFGQGTRLTVV.

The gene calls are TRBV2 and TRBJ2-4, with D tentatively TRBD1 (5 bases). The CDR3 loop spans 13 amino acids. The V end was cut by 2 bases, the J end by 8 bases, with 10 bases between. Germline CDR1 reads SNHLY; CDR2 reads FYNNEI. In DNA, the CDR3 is TGTGCCAGCAGTGAATCAGGGTGGGACATTCAGTACTTC. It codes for CASSESGWDIQYF.

CDR3 amino acids: CASSMRDSNSNQPQHF. CDR3 nucleotides: TGTGCCAGTAGTATGCGGGACAGCAATAGCAATCAGCCCCAGCATTTT. V usage is TRBV19 and J usage is TRBJ1-5; 7 nucleotides align to TRBD1. Germline V gene data show CDR1 as LNHDA and CDR2 as SQIVND (reference sequence). The V gene end was trimmed by 3 bases and the J gene end by 0 bases; junction bases not matched to a gene: 5. This CDR3 contains 16 residues. The full variable domain, with the rest looked up from reference TRBV19 and TRBJ1-5, is DGGITQSPKYLFRKEGQNVTLSCEQNLNHDAMYWYRQDPGQGLRLIYYSQIVNDFQKGDIAEGYSVSREKKESFPLTVTSAQKNPTAFYLCASSMRDSNSNQPQHFGDGTRLSIL.

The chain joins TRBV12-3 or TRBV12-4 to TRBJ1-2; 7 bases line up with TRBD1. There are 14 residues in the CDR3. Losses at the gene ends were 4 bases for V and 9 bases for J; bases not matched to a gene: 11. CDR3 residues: CASSYQDRMNSYTF. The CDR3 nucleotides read TGTGCCAGCAGTTACCAGGACAGGATGAATAGCTACACCTTC.

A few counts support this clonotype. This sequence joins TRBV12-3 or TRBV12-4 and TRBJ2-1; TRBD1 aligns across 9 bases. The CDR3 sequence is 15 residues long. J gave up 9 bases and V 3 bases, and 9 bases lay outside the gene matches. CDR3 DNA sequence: TGTGCCAGCAGTTTGGGGACAGGGTGGTTAAGTGAGCAGTTCTTC. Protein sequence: CASSLGTGWLSEQFF.

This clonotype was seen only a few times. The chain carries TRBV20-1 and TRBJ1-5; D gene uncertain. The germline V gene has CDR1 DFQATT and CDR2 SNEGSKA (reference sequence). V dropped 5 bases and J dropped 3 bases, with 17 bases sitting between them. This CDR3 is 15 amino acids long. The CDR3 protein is CSALAGIFPNQPQHF. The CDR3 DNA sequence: TGCAGTGCTCTCGCGGGCATATTTCCCAATCAGCCCCAGCATTTT.

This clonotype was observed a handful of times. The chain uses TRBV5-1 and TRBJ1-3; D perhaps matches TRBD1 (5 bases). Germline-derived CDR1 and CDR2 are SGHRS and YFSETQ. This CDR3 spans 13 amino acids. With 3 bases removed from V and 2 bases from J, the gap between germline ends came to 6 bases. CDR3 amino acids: CASSSGTGNTIYF. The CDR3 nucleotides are TGCGCCAGCAGCTCAGGGACTGGAAACACCATATATTTT.

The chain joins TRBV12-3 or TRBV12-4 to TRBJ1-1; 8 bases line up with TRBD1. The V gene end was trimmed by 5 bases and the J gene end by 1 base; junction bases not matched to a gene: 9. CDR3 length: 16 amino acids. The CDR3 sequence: CASSVGQGIWNTEAFF. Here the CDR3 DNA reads TGTGCCAGCAGTGTCGGACAGGGAATATGGAACACTGAAGCTTTCTTT.

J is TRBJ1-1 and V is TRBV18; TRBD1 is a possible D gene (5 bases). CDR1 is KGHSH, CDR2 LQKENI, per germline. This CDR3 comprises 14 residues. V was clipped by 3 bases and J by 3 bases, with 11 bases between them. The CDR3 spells CASSPLSGYTEAFF. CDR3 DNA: TGTGCCAGCTCACCGCTGTCAGGGTACACTGAAGCTTTCTTT.

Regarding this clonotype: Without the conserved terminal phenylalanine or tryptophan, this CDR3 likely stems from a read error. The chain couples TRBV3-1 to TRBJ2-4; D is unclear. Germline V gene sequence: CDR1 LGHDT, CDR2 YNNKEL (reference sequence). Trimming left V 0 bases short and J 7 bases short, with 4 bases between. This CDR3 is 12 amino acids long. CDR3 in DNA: TGTGCCAGCAGCCAAGAGGGCAACATTCAGTACTTA. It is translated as CASSQEGNIQYL.

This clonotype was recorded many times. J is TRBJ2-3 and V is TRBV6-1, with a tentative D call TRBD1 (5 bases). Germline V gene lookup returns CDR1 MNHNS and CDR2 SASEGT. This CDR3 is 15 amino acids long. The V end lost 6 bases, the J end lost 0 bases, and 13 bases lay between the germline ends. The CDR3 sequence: CASRTTGPSTDTQYF. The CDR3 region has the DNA TGTGCCAGCAGGACCACAGGACCCAGCACAGATACGCAGTATTTT.

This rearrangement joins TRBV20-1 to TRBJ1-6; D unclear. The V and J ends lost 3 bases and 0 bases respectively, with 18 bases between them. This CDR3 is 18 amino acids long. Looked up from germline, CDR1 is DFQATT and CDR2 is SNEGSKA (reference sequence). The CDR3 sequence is CSARGRPLAGSYNSPLHF. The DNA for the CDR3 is TGCAGTGCTAGGGGCCGGCCCCTTGCAGGCTCCTATAATTCACCCCTCCACTTT.

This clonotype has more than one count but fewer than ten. The CDR3: CASSLVVASTDTQYF. The CDR3 DNA sequence: TGTGCCAGCAGCTTAGTGGTGGCTAGCACAGATACGCAGTATTTT. The rearrangement joins TRBV7-9 to TRBJ2-3; no reliable D call. V shed 1 base and J shed 0 bases, with 8 bases lying between them. Germline V gene lookup returns CDR1 SEHNR and CDR2 FQNEAQ (reference sequence). There are 15 residues in the CDR3.

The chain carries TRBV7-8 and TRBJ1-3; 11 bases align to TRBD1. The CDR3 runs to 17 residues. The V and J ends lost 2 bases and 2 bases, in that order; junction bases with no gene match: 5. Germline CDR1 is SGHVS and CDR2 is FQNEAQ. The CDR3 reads CASSLWTGGRTGNTIYF. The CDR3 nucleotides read TGTGCCAGCAGCTTATGGACAGGGGGCAGGACTGGAAACACCATATATTTT.

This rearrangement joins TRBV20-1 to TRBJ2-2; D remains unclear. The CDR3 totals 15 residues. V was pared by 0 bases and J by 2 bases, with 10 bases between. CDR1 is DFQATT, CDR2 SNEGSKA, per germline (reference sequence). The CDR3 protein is CSARERHLNTGELFF. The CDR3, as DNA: TGCAGTGCTAGAGAGCGACATCTCAACACCGGGGAGCTGTTTTTT.

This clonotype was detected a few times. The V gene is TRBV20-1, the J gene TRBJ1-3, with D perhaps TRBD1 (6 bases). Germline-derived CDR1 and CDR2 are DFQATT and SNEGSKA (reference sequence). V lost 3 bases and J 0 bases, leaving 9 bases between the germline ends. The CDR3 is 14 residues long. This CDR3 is CSARDRFSGNTIYF. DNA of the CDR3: TGCAGTGCTAGGGACAGATTCTCTGGAAACACCATATATTTT.

CDR3 residues: CASSLAIGGPDTQYF. The CDR3 nucleotides are TGTGCCAGCAGCTTAGCGATCGGGGGGCCAGATACGCAGTATTTT. The V and J genes are TRBV7-9 and TRBJ2-3; the D gene is possibly TRBD2 (7 bases). The germline V gene has CDR1 SEHNR and CDR2 FQNEAQ (reference sequence). Trimming took off 0 bases at V and 4 bases at J, with 11 bases between the two ends. CDR3 length equals 15 residues.

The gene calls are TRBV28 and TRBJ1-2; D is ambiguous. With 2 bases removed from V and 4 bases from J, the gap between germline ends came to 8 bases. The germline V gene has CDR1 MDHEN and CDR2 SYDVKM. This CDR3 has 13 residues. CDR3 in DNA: TGTGCCAGCAGTTTACCTGGGGTCTATGGCTACACCTTC. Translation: CASSLPGVYGYTF.

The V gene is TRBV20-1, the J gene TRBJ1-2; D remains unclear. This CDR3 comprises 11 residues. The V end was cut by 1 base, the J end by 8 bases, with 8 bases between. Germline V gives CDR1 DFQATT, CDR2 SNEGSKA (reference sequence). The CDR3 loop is CSARARLGYTF. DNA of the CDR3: TGCAGTGCTAGAGCCCGGCTGGGCTACACCTTC.